One sample yielded the 23 T cell receptor beta chains listed below, sequenced in a study of vaccination effects on CD4 cells after COVID-19. No antigens are known for them. Only in-frame clones appear in the TCRdb table, and some are missing; sequencing was by immunoSEQ multiplex PCR. The table has fewer than 65,000 clones, 75% to 85% seen once; the top ten hold under 3%. Expansion with viral peptide pools was applied to antigen-specific CD4+ T cells by the ViraFEST assay prior to sequencing. When more than 9 days of culture had elapsed, CD4+ T cells were isolated. Sequenced here: CD4+ T cells from PBMCs cultured with HCoV-229E spike peptides, sampled before COVID-19 vaccination. These TCRs come from a human donor who received a COVID-19 vaccine.

This chain joins TRBV4-1 and TRBJ1-1; TRBD1 matches 11 bases. CDR1 MGHRA and CDR2 YSYEKL come from the germline V gene. The trim removed 0 bases at V and 11 bases at J, leaving 11 bases unmatched. The CDR3 extends over 16 amino acids. The CDR3 sequence is CASSQDLGTGGRLAFF. CDR3 bases: TGCGCCAGCAGCCAAGATCTTGGGACAGGGGGGAGGTTGGCTTTCTTT.

This chain joins TRBV24-1 and TRBJ2-3; D possibly matches TRBD1 or TRBD2 (5 bases each). This CDR3 comprises 15 residues. CDR1 is KGHDR and CDR2 is SFDVKD in the germline V gene. V dropped 7 bases and J dropped 4 bases, with 17 bases sitting between them. Here the CDR3 reads CATSSGTITADTQYF. CDR3 nucleotide sequence: TGTGCCACCAGCTCTGGGACCATTACCGCAGATACGCAGTATTTT.

V usage is TRBV16 and J usage is TRBJ2-5; TRBD2 is a possible D gene (6 bases). CDR1 and CDR2 from the germline V gene are KGHSY and FQNENV. V was cut by 7 bases and J by 9 bases, with 18 bases left in between. There are 13 residues in the CDR3. The CDR3 coding sequence is TGTGCCAGCAAGATGGGACGGGACTTCGCCCAGTACTTC. Protein: CASKMGRDFAQYF.

This chain links TRBV28 with TRBJ2-7, with 9 bases identical to TRBD1. The CDR3 length is 15 residues. Germline trimming cut 7 bases from V and 6 bases from J; bases unmatched to any gene: 13. Per germline, CDR1 MDHEN and CDR2 SYDVKM. In nucleotides, the CDR3 is TGTGCCAGCACCCCAGGGACAGGGAGGATGGTCGAGCAGTACGTC. As protein: CASTPGTGRMVEQYV.

This chain joins TRBV28 and TRBJ1-3, with D possibly being TRBD1 (5 bases). The CDR3 extends over 14 amino acids. CDR1 is MDHEN and CDR2 is SYDVKM in the germline V gene. The germline V and J ends were trimmed by 6 bases and 2 bases, with 11 bases remaining between them. The DNA of the CDR3 is TGTGCCAGCAGCCTTAGGACAACTGGAAACACCATATATTTT. Protein product: CASSLRTTGNTIYF.

There are a few counts of this clone. The V and J genes are TRBV5-4 and TRBJ1-6; 7 positions match TRBD1. CDR1 and CDR2 (germline): SGHNT, YYREEE (reference sequence). The CDR3 length is 14 residues. After removal of 4 bases from V and 7 bases from J, the junction contained 5 bases not matched to a gene. The CDR3 DNA is TGTGCCAGCAGCCGGGAGGGGGCAAATTCACCCCTCCACTTT. Translating it yields CASSREGANSPLHF.

This CDR3 is CASDLGPYNNEQFF. In DNA, the CDR3 is TGTGCCTCCGACTTAGGGCCCTACAACAATGAGCAGTTCTTC. This chain links TRBV9 with TRBJ2-1, with D unclear. The length of the CDR3 is 14 residues. V gave up 10 bases and J gave up 5 bases, with 19 bases separating them. Germline V gives CDR1 SGDLS, CDR2 YYNGEE. Full variable domain (rest looked up from reference TRBV9 and TRBJ2-1): DSGVTQTPKHLITATGQRVTLRCSPRSGDLSVYWYQQSLDQGLQFLIQYYNGEERAKGNILERFSAQQFPDLHSELNLSSLELGDSALYFCASDLGPYNNEQFFGPGTRLTVL.

The rearrangement links TRBV21-1 to TRBJ2-6. TRBV21-1 is described as a pseudogene. This CDR3 is built from 16 residues. The CDR3 protein is CASSGYHYPGANVLTF. The CDR3 DNA sequence: TGTGCCAGCAGCGGTTACCATTACCCTGGGGCCAACGTCCTGACTTTC.

The CDR3 region has the DNA TGTGCCAGCAGCCAAAGGGCCGGGGGGTACACCGGGGAGCTGTTTTTT. Its protein product is CASSQRAGGYTGELFF. The rearrangement joins TRBV14 to TRBJ2-2; 7 bases fit TRBD2. In germline, CDR1 is SGHDN, CDR2 FVKESK. The CDR3 length is 16 residues. Unmatched junction bases numbered 6, after V lost 2 bases and J lost 3 bases.

This chain joins TRBV20-1 and TRBJ1-1; D unclear. The ends were cut back, 6 bases at V and 6 bases at J, with 11 bases in the middle. The CDR3 has 11 residues. Germline assignment: CDR1 DFQATT and CDR2 SNEGSKA (reference sequence). CDR3 region: CSAPRTPEAFF. The CDR3 DNA reads TGCAGTGCCCCCAGAACCCCTGAAGCTTTCTTT.

The gene calls are TRBV9 and TRBJ1-6; 7 bases match TRBD1. This CDR3 comprises 18 residues. The germline gives CDR1 SGDLS, CDR2 YYNGEE. Unmatched junction bases numbered 6, after V lost 0 bases and J lost 0 bases. As DNA, the CDR3 is TGTGCCAGCAGCGTAGGACAGGGAGCCGACTCCTATAATTCACCCCTCCACTTT. This codes for CASSVGQGADSYNSPLHF.

The chain uses TRBV27 and TRBJ1-2, with 11 bases fitting TRBD1. CDR1 and CDR2 (germline): MNHEY, SMNVEV (reference sequence). The V gene end was trimmed by 5 bases and the J gene end by 3 bases; junction bases not matched to a gene: 5. CDR3 length: 15 residues. CDR3 nucleotides: TGTGCCAGCAGTAACCGGACAGGGGGCGACTATGGCTACACCTTC. It yields the protein CASSNRTGGDYGYTF.

CDR3: CASSQTMGRSPLHF. The CDR3, as DNA: TGCGCCAGCAGCCAGACAATGGGGCGATCACCCCTCCACTTT. This rearrangement joins TRBV5-1 to TRBJ1-6, with D tentatively TRBD1 (5 bases). Germline V CDR1 and CDR2: SGHRS, YFSETQ. This CDR3 is built from 14 residues. V was shortened by 4 bases and J by 10 bases, with 15 bases between the two germline ends.

The rearrangement joins TRBV7-9 to TRBJ2-7, with 7 nucleotides matching TRBD1. CDR3 size: 14 residues. Germline CDR1 SEHNR, CDR2 FQNEAQ (reference sequence). The J segment lost 2 bases and the V segment lost 4 bases, leaving 5 bases of the junction unmatched. The CDR3 is CASSSPDRTYEQYV. Here the CDR3 DNA reads TGTGCCAGCAGCTCGCCGGACAGGACCTACGAGCAGTACGTC.

The V gene is TRBV19, the J gene TRBJ1-5; D uncertain. Trimming took off 5 bases at V and 0 bases at J, with 14 bases between the two ends. This CDR3 has 16 residues. Germline V CDR1 and CDR2: LNHDA, SQIVND (reference sequence). The DNA of the CDR3 is TGTGCCAGTAGTTCACAATTGATCGATAGCAATCAGCCCCAGCATTTT. It encodes CASSSQLIDSNQPQHF.

This clone was picked up one time. This chain uses TRBV15 with TRBJ1-5; the D gene is possibly TRBD1 (5 bases). The CDR3 has 18 residues. Between the trimmed V and J ends, which lost 8 bases and 4 bases, there was a span of 27 bases. The germline V gene has CDR1 LNHNV and CDR2 YYDKDF (reference sequence). The DNA of the CDR3 is TGTGCCACCCGTCGTGGCCGGGGCAGGGAGACTTTAAATCAGCCCCAGCATTTT. It codes for CATRRGRGRETLNQPQHF.

The chain recombines TRBV6-5 with TRBJ2-7, with D tentatively TRBD1 (5 bases). V was shortened by 0 bases and J by 0 bases, with 9 bases between the two germline ends. The germline CDR1 and CDR2 sequences are MNHEY and SVGAGI. CDR3 size: 15 residues. CDR3 in amino acids: CASSYSPTASYEQYV. The CDR3 nucleotides read TGTGCCAGCAGTTACTCCCCGACAGCCTCCTACGAGCAGTACGTC.

The chain joins TRBV6-5 to TRBJ2-5, with 7 bases identical to TRBD2. The germline CDR1 and CDR2 sequences are MNHEY and SVGAGI. The CDR3 covers 15 residues. V shed 0 bases, J shed 2 bases, and the junction held 3 bases outside the gene matches. CDR3 amino acids: CASSYSRGGQETQYF. In nucleotides, the CDR3 is TGTGCCAGCAGTTACTCTCGCGGGGGACAAGAGACCCAGTACTTC.

The chain uses TRBV7-3 and TRBJ2-3; a possible D gene is TRBD2 (5 bases). V was shortened by 3 bases and J by 0 bases, with 10 bases between the two germline ends. The germline gives CDR1 SGHTA, CDR2 FQGTGA. The CDR3 has 15 residues. The CDR3 coding sequence is TGTGCCAGCAGCTTTAGCGCGACTAGCACAGATACGCAGTATTTT. This gives the protein CASSFSATSTDTQYF.

The chain carries TRBV7-9 and TRBJ2-1, with D possibly TRBD2 on 5 matching bases. Germline V lookup: CDR1 SEHNR, CDR2 FQNEAQ (reference sequence). Trimming removed 4 bases from V and 4 bases from J, with 23 bases in between. CDR3 length equals 18 residues. The CDR3 protein is CASSSLVGVYEVYNEQFF. CDR3 nucleotides: TGTGCCAGCAGCTCGCTGGTCGGGGTTTACGAGGTGTACAATGAGCAGTTCTTC.

The V call is TRBV12-3 or TRBV12-4, the J call TRBJ1-1; 8 bases align to TRBD1. The trim removed 8 bases at V and 7 bases at J, leaving 6 bases unmatched. The CDR3 spans 12 residues. The CDR3 nucleotides are TGTGCCAGCGTCTCAGGGGGCAATGAAGCTTTCTTT. This translates into CASVSGGNEAFF.

This chain joins TRBV7-9 and TRBJ2-3; 8 bases line up with TRBD2. The CDR3 spans 13 residues. The V gene's germline CDR1 is SEHNR and CDR2 FQNEAQ (reference sequence). After removal of 11 bases from V and 1 base from J, the junction contained 5 bases not matched to a gene. For the CDR3, the DNA is TGTGCCGGCGCGGGGGGACGCACAGATACGCAGTATTTT. Its translation is CAGAGGRTDTQYF.

The chain couples TRBV18 to TRBJ1-5; D unclear. V was pared by 3 bases and J by 5 bases, with 11 bases between. The germline CDR1 and CDR2 sequences are KGHSH and LQKENI. The CDR3 consists of 14 residues. The CDR3 loop reads CASSPGREDQPQHF. The CDR3 DNA sequence: TGTGCCAGCTCACCGGGGAGGGAGGATCAGCCCCAGCATTTT.